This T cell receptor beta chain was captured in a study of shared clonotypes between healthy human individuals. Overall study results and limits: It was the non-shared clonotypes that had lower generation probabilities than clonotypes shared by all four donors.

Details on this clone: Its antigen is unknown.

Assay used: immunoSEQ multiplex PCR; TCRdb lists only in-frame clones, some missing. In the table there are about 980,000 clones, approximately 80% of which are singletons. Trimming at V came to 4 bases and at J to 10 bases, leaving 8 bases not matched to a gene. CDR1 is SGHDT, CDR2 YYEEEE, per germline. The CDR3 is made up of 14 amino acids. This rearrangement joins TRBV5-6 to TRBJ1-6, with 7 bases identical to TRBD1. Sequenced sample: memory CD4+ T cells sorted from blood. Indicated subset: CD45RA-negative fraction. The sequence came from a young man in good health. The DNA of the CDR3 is TGTGCCAGCAGCCTCGACAGGGTGAGGTCACCCCTCCACTTT. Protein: CASSLDRVRSPLHF.